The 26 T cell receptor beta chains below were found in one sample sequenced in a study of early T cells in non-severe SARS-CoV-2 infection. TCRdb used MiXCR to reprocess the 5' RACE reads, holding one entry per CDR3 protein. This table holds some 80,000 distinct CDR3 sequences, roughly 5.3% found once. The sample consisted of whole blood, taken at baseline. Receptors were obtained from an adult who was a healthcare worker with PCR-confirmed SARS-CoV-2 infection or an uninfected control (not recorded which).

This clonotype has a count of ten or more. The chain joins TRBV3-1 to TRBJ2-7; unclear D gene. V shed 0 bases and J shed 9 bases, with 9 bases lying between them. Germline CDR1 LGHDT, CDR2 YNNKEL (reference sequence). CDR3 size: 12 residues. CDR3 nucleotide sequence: TGTGCCAGCAGCCAAGATCTTATGGGGCAGTACTTC. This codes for CASSQDLMGQYF.

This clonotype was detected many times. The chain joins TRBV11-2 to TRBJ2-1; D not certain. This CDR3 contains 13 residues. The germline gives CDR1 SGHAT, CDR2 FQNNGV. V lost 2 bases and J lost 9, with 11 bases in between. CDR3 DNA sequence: TGTGCCAGCAGCTTACGACCGGGCGGTGAGCAGTTCTTC. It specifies CASSLRPGGEQFF.

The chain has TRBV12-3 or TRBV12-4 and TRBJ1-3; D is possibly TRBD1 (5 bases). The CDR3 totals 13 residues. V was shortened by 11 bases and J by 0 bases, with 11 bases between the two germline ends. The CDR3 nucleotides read TGTGCCGGGCGGGGCACCTCTGGAAACACCATATATTTT. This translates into CAGRGTSGNTIYF.

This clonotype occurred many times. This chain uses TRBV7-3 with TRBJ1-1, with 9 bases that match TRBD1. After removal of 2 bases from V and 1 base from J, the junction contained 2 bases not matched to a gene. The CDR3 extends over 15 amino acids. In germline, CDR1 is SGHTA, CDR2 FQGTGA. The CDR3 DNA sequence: TGTGCCAGCAGCTTAGAGGGACAGGGGAACACTGAAGCTTTCTTT. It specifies CASSLEGQGNTEAFF. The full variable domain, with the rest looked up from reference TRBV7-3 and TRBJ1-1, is GAGVSQTPSNKVTEKGKYVELRCDPISGHTALYWYRQSLGQGPEFLIYFQGTGAADDSGLPNDRFFAVRPEGSVSTLKIQRTERGDSAVYLCASSLEGQGNTEAFFGQGTRLTVV.

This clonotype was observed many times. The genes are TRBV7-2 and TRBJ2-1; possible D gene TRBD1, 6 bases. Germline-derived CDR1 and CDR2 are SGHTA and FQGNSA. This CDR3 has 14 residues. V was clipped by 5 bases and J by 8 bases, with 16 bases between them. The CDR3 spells CASSSEQGSHEQFF. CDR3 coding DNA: TGTGCCAGCAGCAGCGAACAGGGCTCCCATGAGCAGTTCTTC.

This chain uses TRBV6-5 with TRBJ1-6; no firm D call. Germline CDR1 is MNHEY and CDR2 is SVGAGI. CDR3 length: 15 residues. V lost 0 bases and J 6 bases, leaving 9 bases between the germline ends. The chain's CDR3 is CASSYSIRLNSPLHF. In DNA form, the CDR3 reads TGTGCCAGCAGTTACTCGATTCGACTTAATTCACCCCTCCACTTT.

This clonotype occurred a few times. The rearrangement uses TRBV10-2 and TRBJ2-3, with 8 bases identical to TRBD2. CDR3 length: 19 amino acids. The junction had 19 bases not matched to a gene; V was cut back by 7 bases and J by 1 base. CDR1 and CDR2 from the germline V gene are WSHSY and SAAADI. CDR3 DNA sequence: TGCGCCAGCAATCAGGAGCTGACCTTAGCGGGAATGGGCACAGATACGCAGTATTTT. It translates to CASNQELTLAGMGTDTQYF.

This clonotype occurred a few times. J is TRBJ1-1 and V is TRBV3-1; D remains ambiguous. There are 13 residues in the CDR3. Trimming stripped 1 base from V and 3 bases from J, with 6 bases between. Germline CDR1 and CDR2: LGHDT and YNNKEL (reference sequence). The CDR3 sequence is CASSQAVHTEAFF. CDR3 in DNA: TGTGCCAGCAGCCAAGCAGTACACACTGAAGCTTTCTTT.

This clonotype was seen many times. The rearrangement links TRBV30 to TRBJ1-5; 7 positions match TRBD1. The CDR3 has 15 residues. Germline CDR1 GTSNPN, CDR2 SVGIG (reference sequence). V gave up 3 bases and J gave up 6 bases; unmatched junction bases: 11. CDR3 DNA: TGTGCCTGGAGCCCGGCTGCAGGGGGAGGTCAGCCCCAGCATTTT. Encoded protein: CAWSPAAGGGQPQHF.

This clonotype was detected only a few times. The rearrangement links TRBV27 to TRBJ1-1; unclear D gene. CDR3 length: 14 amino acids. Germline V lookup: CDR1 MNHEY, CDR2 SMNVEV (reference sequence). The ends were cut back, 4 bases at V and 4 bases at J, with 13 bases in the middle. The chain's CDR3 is CASSYPGRATEAFF. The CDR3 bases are TGTGCCAGCAGTTATCCAGGACGAGCCACTGAAGCTTTCTTT.

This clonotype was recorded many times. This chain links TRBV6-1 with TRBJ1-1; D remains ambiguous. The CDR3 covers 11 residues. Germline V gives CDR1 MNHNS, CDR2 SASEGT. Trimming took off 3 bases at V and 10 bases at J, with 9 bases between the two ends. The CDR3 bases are TGTGCCAGCAGTGATTACGGTGGAGCTTTCTTT. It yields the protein CASSDYGGAFF.

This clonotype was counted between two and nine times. The CDR3 protein is CASSQQAVALGTGANVLTF. Written as DNA, the CDR3 is TGCGCCAGCAGCCAACAGGCGGTAGCGCTCGGCACTGGGGCCAACGTCCTGACTTTC. The rearrangement links TRBV4-1 to TRBJ2-6; D is perhaps TRBD2 (5 bases). In germline, CDR1 is MGHRA, CDR2 YSYEKL. The CDR3 loop spans 19 amino acids. V shed 2 bases and J shed 2 bases, with 19 bases lying between them.

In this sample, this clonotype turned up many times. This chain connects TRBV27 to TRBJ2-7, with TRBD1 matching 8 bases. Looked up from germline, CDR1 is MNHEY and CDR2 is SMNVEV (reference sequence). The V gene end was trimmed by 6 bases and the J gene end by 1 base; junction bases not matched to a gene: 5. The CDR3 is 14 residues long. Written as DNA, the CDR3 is TGTGCCAGCAGCCGACAGGGGATATCCTACGAGCAGTACTTC. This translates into CASSRQGISYEQYF.

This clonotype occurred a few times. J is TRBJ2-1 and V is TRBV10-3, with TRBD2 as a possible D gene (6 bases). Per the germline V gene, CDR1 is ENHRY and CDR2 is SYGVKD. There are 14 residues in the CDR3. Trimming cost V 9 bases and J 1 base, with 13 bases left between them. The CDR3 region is CAIRPAGSYNEQFF. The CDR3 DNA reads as TGTGCCATTCGACCAGCGGGTTCCTACAATGAGCAGTTCTTC.

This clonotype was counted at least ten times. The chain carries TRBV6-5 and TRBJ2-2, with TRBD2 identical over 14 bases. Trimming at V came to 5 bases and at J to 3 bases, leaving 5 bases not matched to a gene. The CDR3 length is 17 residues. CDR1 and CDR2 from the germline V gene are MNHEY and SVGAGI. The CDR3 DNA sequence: TGTGCCAGCAGTACGGGACTAGCGGGAGTAGACACCGGGGAGCTGTTTTTT. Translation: CASSTGLAGVDTGELFF.

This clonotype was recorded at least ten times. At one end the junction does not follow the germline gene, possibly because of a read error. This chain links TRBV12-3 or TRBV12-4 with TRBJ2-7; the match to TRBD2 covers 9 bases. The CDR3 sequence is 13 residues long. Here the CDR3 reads CASSRGRAYEQYF. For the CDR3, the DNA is TGTGCCAGCAGTCGCGGGAGGGCCTATGAGCAGTACTTC.

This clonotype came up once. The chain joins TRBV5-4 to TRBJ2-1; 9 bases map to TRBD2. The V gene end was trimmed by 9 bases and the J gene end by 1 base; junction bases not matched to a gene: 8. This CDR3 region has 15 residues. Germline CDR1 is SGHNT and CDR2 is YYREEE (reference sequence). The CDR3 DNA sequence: TGTGCCACCCGGCGAGCGGGAGGATCCTACAATGAGCAGTTCTTC. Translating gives CATRRAGGSYNEQFF.

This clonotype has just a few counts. The CDR3 DNA follows: TGTGCCAGCTCCCCCAGGGGCCTGCAAGAGACCCAGTACTTC. Its protein product is CASSPRGLQETQYF. The chain carries TRBV6-6 and TRBJ2-5, with a weak D call TRBD1 (6 bases). The CDR3 length is 14 residues. The V gene lost 8 bases and the J gene lost 2 bases, with 15 bases spanning the gap. The V gene's germline CDR1 is MNHNY and CDR2 SVGAGI (reference sequence).

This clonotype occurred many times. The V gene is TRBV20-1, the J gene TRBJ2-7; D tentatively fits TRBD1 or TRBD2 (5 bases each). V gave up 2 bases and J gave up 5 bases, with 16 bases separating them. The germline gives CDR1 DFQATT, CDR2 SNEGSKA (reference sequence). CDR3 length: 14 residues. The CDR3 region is CSARNRDGRHEQYF. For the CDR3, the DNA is TGCAGTGCTAGAAACCGGGACGGGCGGCACGAGCAGTACTTC.

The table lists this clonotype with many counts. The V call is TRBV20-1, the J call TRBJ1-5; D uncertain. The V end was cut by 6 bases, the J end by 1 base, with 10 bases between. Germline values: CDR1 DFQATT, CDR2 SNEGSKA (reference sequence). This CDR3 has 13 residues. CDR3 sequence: CSAPYKSNQPQHF. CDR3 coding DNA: TGCAGTGCACCTTACAAGAGCAATCAGCCCCAGCATTTT.

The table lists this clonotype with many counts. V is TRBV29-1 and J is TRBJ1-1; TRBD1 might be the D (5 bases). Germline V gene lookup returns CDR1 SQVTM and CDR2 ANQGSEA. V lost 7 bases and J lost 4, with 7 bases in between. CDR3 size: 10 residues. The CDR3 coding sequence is TGCAGCGCAGGGAGCACTGAAGCTTTCTTT. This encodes CSAGSTEAFF.

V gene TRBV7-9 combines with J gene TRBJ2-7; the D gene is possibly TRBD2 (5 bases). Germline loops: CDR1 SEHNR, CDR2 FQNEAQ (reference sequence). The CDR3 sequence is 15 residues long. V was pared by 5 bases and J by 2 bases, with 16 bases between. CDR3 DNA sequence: TGTGCCAGCAGCCCCGGTCGGGGAGAGCCCTACGAGCAGTACTTC. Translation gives CASSPGRGEPYEQYF.

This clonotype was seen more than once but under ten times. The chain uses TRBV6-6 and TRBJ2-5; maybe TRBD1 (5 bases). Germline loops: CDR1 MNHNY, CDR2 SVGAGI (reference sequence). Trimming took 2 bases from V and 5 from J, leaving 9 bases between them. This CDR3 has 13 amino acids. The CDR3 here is CASSYAGKETQYF. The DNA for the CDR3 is TGTGCCAGCAGTTACGCAGGGAAGGAGACCCAGTACTTC.

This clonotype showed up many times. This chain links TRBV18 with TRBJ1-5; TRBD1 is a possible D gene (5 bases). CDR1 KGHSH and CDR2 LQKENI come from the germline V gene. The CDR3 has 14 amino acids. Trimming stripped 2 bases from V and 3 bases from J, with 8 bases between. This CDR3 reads CASSPARDNQPQHF. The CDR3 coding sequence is TGTGCCAGCTCACCAGCCAGGGACAATCAGCCCCAGCATTTT. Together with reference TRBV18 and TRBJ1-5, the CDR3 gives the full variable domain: NAGVMQNPRHLVRRRGQEARLRCSPMKGHSHVYWYRQLPEEGLKFMVYLQKENIIDESGMPKERFSAEFPKEGPSILRIQQVVRGDSAAYFCASSPARDNQPQHFGDGTRLSIL.

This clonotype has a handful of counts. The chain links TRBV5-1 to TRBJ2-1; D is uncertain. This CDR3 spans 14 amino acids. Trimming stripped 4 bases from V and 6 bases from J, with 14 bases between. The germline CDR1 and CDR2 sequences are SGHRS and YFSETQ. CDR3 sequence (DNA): TGCGCCAGCAGCCAGGATGGGCCGCTCAATGAGCAGTTCTTC. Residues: CASSQDGPLNEQFF.

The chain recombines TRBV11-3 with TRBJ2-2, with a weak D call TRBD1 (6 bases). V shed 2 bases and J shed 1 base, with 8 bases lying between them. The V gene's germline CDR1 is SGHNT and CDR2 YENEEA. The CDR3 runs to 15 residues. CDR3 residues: CASSLTGQNTGELFF. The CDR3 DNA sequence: TGTGCCAGCAGCTTAACGGGACAGAACACCGGGGAGCTGTTTTTT.